A selection of T cell receptor beta chains follows, all from one sample in a study of memory CD4+ T cells and cytomegalovirus serostatus. Libraries were prepared by immunoSEQ multiplex PCR; TCRdb keeps only in-frame clonotypes and omits some of them. Here the sample spans over 50,000 clones, roughly 79% being singletons. The source material was memory CD4+ T cells from blood. The receptor set was obtained from an adult in good health and CMV-seronegative. Each CDR3 is given without its conserved first and last residue. The order of the fields is V gene, CDR3 length, J gene, CDR3 protein.

v_call: TRBV6-6
cdr3_length: 13
j_call: TRBJ2-2
cdr3_aa: ASSPEAGQGGELF

v_call: TRBV4-2
cdr3_length: 15
j_call: TRBJ1-4
cdr3_aa: ASSQALGSGTYEKLF

v_call: TRBV7-2
cdr3_length: 12
j_call: TRBJ1-1
cdr3_aa: ASSSGKYRTEAF

v_call: TRBV2
cdr3_length: 11
j_call: TRBJ2-3
cdr3_aa: ASSGLAGDTQY

v_call: TRBV11-2
cdr3_length: 11
j_call: TRBJ2-7
cdr3_aa: ASSLGLDYEQY

v_call: TRBV25-1
cdr3_length: 12
j_call: TRBJ1-1
cdr3_aa: ASKTQGARNEAF

v_call: TRBV5-1
cdr3_length: 15
j_call: TRBJ2-7
cdr3_aa: ASSPIIGGQQTYEQY

v_call: TRBV19
cdr3_length: 12
j_call: TRBJ2-5
cdr3_aa: ASSMGQSQETQY

v_call: TRBV19
cdr3_length: 11
j_call: TRBJ1-1
cdr3_aa: ATSTGGRTEAF

v_call: TRBV6-1
cdr3_length: 12
j_call: TRBJ1-2
cdr3_aa: ASIQTQGAYGYT

v_call: TRBV25-1
cdr3_length: 13
j_call: TRBJ1-1
cdr3_aa: ASSDLTGLNTEAF

v_call: TRBV2
cdr3_length: 13
j_call: TRBJ2-6
cdr3_aa: ASSGGSSGANVLT

v_call: TRBV25-1
cdr3_length: 14
j_call: TRBJ1-1
cdr3_aa: ASSEFFVTEGTEAF

v_call: TRBV10-2
cdr3_length: 13
j_call: TRBJ2-7
cdr3_aa: ASRPGLDLTYEQY

v_call: TRBV7-2
cdr3_length: 15
j_call: TRBJ2-6
cdr3_aa: ASRARGQGSGANVLT

v_call: TRBV7-2
cdr3_length: 11
j_call: TRBJ2-7
cdr3_aa: ASSLPGLNEQY

v_call: TRBV7-8
cdr3_length: 12
j_call: TRBJ1-2
cdr3_aa: ASSLEGSGDGYT

v_call: TRBV5-1
cdr3_length: 14
j_call: TRBJ1-4
cdr3_aa: ASSTTGLGAGEKLF

v_call: TRBV11-1
cdr3_length: 12
j_call: TRBJ2-7
cdr3_aa: ASSLTTTGTELL

v_call: TRBV28
cdr3_length: 13
j_call: TRBJ2-5
cdr3_aa: ASRTATSGSETQY

v_call: TRBV9
cdr3_length: 12
j_call: TRBJ2-1
cdr3_aa: ASSVVAKGNEQF

v_call: TRBV19
cdr3_length: 12
j_call: TRBJ1-2
cdr3_aa: ASRRQPPFLGYT

v_call: TRBV4-3
cdr3_length: 10
j_call: TRBJ1-2
cdr3_aa: ASSQDRWGYT

v_call: TRBV7-8
cdr3_length: 16
j_call: TRBJ1-6
cdr3_aa: ASSRVVREWSLNSPLH

v_call: TRBV6-1
cdr3_length: 13
j_call: TRBJ1-2
cdr3_aa: ASRSRASHRDGYT

v_call: TRBV4-3
cdr3_length: 12
j_call: TRBJ2-6
cdr3_aa: ASSPESGANVLT

v_call: TRBV7-3
cdr3_length: 14
j_call: TRBJ2-2
cdr3_aa: ASSQRGTSASGELF

v_call: TRBV5-1
cdr3_length: 14
j_call: TRBJ2-2
cdr3_aa: ASSFNSDSRTGELF

v_call: TRBV7-8
cdr3_length: 14
j_call: TRBJ2-4
cdr3_aa: ASSPLTGGVKNIQY